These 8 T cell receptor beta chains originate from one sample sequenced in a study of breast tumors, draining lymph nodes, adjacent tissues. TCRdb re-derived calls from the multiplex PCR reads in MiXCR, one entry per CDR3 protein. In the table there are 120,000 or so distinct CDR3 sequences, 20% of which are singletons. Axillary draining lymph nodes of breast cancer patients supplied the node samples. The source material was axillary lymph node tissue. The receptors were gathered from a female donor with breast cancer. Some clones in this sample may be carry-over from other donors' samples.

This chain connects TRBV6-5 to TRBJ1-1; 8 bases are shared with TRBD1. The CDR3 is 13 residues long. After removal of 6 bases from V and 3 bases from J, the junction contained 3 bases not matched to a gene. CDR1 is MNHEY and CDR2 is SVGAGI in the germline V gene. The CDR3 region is CASSGQGHTEAFF. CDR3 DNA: TGTGCCAGCAGCGGACAGGGTCACACTGAAGCTTTCTTT.

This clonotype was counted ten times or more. This CDR3 is CSATLRETQYF. In DNA form, the CDR3 reads TGCAGTGCTACCCTCCGAGAGACCCAGTACTTC. The gene calls are TRBV20-1 and TRBJ2-5, with unresolved D. The CDR3 is 11 residues long. Trimming removed 4 bases at V and 4 bases at J, with 7 bases between. Germline values: CDR1 DFQATT, CDR2 SNEGSKA (reference sequence).

CDR3 nucleotides: TGTGCCAGCATCTTACGTGGTGAAGCTTTCTTT. Protein product: CASILRGEAFF. The rearrangement links TRBV6-5 to TRBJ1-1; D not resolved. CDR1 is MNHEY and CDR2 is SVGAGI in the germline V gene. CDR3 size: 11 residues. The germline V and J ends were trimmed by 7 bases and 7 bases, with 10 bases remaining between them.

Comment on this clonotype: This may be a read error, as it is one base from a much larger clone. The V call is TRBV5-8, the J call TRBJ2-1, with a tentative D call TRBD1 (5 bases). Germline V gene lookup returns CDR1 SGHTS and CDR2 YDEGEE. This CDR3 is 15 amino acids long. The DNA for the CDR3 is TGTGCCAGCAGCTCAAACCAAGGACAATACAATGGGCAGTTCTTC. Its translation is CASSSNQGQYNGQFF.

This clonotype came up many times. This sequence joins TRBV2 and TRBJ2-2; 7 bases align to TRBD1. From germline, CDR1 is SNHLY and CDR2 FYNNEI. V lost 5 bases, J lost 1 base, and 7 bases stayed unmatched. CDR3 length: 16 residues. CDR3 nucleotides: TGTGCCAGCAGTCGGGACAGCCCACTGAACACCGGGGAGCTGTTTTTT. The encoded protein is CASSRDSPLNTGELFF.

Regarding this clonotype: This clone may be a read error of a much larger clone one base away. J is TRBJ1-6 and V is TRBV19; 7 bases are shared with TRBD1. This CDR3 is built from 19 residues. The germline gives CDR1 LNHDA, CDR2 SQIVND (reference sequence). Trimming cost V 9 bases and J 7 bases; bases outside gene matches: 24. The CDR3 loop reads CASIGTAAPNPLPNSPLHF. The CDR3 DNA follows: TGTGCCAGCATCGGGACAGCCGCCCCTAATCCTCTCCCAAATTCACCCCTCCACTTT.

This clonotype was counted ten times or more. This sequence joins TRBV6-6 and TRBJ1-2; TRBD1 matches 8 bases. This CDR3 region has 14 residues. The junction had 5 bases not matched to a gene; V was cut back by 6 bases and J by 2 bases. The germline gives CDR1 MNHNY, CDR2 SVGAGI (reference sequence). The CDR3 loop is CASRNGQGNYGYTF. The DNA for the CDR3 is TGTGCCAGCAGGAACGGACAGGGCAACTATGGCTACACCTTC.

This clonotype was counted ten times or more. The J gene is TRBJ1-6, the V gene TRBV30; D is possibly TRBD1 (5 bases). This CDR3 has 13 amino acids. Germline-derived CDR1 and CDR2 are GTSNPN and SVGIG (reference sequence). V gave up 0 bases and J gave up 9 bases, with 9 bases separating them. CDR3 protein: CAWSVLGGSPLHF. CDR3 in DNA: TGTGCCTGGAGTGTACTGGGGGGTTCACCCCTCCACTTT.